This T cell receptor beta chain derives from a study of cytomegalovirus exposure and HLA in healthy donors. Points from the study as a whole: According to reports, the classifier identified cytomegalovirus status with high specificity and sensitivity. Presence/absence analysis assumed near-uniform sequencing depth across donors. In an earlier analysis, in some 600 donors, most V segments appeared productive either ~87% or ~30% of the time.

The PCR made use of 60 Vbeta and 13 Jbeta primers. Data came from immunoSEQ multiplex PCR; TCRdb stores just in-frame clones and leaves some out. The sample lists some 85,000 clones; roughly four fifths were seen once. Notes on this clone: Its antigen is not known.

The study sampled nominally healthy donors, though unrecorded immune exposures were likely. The sequence came from a woman aged 40 to 55 in good health and CMV-seropositive. The sample consisted of PBMCs.

The DNA for the CDR3 is TGTGCCAGCAGTTTAGCCGCAGTATCCAGCTACGAGCAGTACTTC. It is translated as CASSLAAVSSYEQYF. The V and J genes are TRBV28 and TRBJ2-7; no firm D call. V lost 2 bases and J 3 bases, leaving 14 bases between the germline ends. The CDR3 is 15 residues long. CDR1 is MDHEN, CDR2 SYDVKM, per germline. Full variable domain (outside the CDR3, taken from reference TRBV28 and TRBJ2-7): DVKVTQSSRYLVKRTGEKVFLECVQDMDHENMFWYRQDPGLGLRLIYFSYDVKMKEKGDIPEGYSVSREKKERFSLILESASTNQTSMYLCASSLAAVSSYEQYFGPGTRLTVT.